The clone carrying this TCR beta chain is deemed medium-sized. Antigen unknown. Amplification of TCR beta used genomic DNA extracted from peripheral blood. The data originate from a study of T cell repertoires in aging, cancer and after chemotherapy. About the research overall: Donors were grouped into six age bands spanning 30 or younger through 70 or older. Pre- and post-chemotherapy samples were paired from glioblastoma patients treated with temozolomide-based therapy. Around 8.8 million TCR reads made up the full dataset. Study results and caveats: Compared with age-matched healthy donors, untreated hematological or solid cancer patients showed higher blood TCR clonality.

Germline loops: CDR1 LNHDA, CDR2 SQIVND (reference sequence). This CDR3 spans 16 amino acids. Between the trimmed V and J ends, which lost 6 bases and 0 bases, there was a span of 14 bases. A mixed TRB-A/B primer pool amplified rearranged TRB by multiplex touch-down PCR. MiXCR, run by TCRdb on the multiplex PCR reads, gives a single entry per CDR3 protein. Here the sample spans under 2,000 distinct CDR3 sequences, 23% being singletons. Specimen: blood. The chain has TRBV19 and TRBJ2-2; D is uncertain. The TCR was taken from a human donor with a solid tumor. CDR3 sequence (DNA): TGTGCCAGTAGCTCCGCGCCCAGACCGAACACCGGGGAGCTGTTTTTT. This encodes CASSSAPRPNTGELFF.